This paragraph reports one T cell receptor beta chain. The clone's antigen remains unknown. No per-base quality is available; no much larger clone lies one base away. The data were obtained in a study of OX40 agonist ivuxolimab in advanced cancers. For the study in its entirety: Ivuxolimab was an agonistic, fully human IgG2 monoclonal antibody directed against OX40 (CD134), a costimulatory receptor. Intravenous ivuxolimab was administered to patients every 2 weeks at six dose levels: 0.01, 0.1, 0.3, 1.5, 3 and 10 mg/kg. Prior anti-PD-1, anti-PD-L1 or anti-CTLA-4 therapy was permitted, and checkpoint inhibitors had been received by approximately 39% of dose-escalation patients. Of the roughly 52 dose-escalation patients, hepatocellular carcinoma was present in approximately 20, melanoma in roughly 15, renal cell carcinoma in 9 and head and neck cancer in 9. The paper covers the monotherapy dose-escalation part of the phase I ivuxolimab trial, which included N of about 56 patients. Peripheral TCRbeta sequencing was intended to test whether TCR sequence diversity was altered and clonal T-cell expansion was caused by ivuxolimab. A male proportion of approximately 83% and a mean age of about 60 years, ranging from 23 to 79, were recorded for the dose-escalation cohort. Partial responses were achieved by three dose-escalation patients, of whom one had hepatocellular carcinoma and two had cutaneous melanoma. Study-wide findings and limitations: At doses of 0.1 to 3.0 mg/kg, clonal expansion of both CD4+ and CD8+ T cells in blood was seen between baseline and week 6. Low levels of normalized T-cell clonal expansion were also seen in some patients who did not respond. On average, CD8+ T cells showed more expanded clones than CD4+ T cells after ivuxolimab. Antigen specificity was not determined for the clonally expanded peripheral T cells. In the 0.1-3.0 mg/kg groups, partial responders had among the lowest normalized peripheral clonal expansion, particularly in CD8+ T cells.

Patients with autoimmune disease history or receiving systemic immunosuppression were excluded from the trial. Peripheral blood for TCR sequencing was collected from all dose cohorts at baseline, on cycle 4 day 1, and on cycle 7 day 1. Samples were obtained from an open-label, multicenter, first-in-human phase I dose-escalation trial of ivuxolimab. Adults with locally advanced or metastatic melanoma, renal cell, hepatocellular, or head and neck squamous cell carcinoma were enrolled in the trial. Before TCR sequencing, CD4+ T cells and CD8+ T cells were sorted from peripheral blood as separate populations. For sequencing of the TCRbeta CDR3 region, genomic DNA was extracted from the sorted cells. The immunoSEQ Assay was used for sequencing of TCRbeta CDR3 regions. What TCRdb holds here is the immuneACCESS table cut down to in-frame rearrangements. Part of the clones is not present; checked against another copy, under half of the missing clones reflect an unresolved V gene, and the others are unexplained. For this sample there are some 100,000 clones; roughly nine tenths appear just once. Approximately 0.31% of the sample comes from the top ten.

V gives up 5 bases and J gives up 4 bases, and the segment between their germline ends measures 12 bases. CDR1 and CDR2 are read off the germline V gene as SGHTA and FQGNSA. The CDR3 starts with the cysteine, ends with the phenylalanine, and has 14 residues. Only the CDR3 DNA stays, 42 bases, in frame from base 1. The receptor chain draws on TRBV7-2 and TRBJ2-1; the D segment cannot be called with confidence. The receptor's source is an adult with an advanced solid tumor such as melanoma, head and neck, liver or kidney cancer. Sequences were derived from CD4+ or CD8+ T cells sorted from blood, sampled in a trial of the OX40 agonist ivuxolimab. The DNA sequence is given as TGTGCCAGCAGCCCCTTATTGGTATACAATGAGCAGTTCTTC. It specifies CASSPLLVYNEQFF.